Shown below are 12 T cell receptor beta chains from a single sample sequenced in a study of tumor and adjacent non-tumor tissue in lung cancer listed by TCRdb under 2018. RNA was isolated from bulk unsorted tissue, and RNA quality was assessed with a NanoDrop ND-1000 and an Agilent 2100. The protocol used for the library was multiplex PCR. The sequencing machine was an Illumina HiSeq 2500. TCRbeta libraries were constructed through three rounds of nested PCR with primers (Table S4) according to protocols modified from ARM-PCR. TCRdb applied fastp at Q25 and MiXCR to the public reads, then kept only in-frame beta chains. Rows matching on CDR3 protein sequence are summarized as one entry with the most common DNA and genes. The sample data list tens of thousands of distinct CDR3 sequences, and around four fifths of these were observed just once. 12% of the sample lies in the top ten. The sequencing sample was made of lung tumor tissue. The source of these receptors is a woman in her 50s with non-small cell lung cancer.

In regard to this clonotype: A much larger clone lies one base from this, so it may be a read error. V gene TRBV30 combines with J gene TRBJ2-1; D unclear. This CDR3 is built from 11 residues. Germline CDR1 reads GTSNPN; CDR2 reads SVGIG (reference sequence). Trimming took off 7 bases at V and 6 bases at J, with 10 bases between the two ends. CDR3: CAYRRGNEQFF. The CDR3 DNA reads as TGTGCCTACAGACGTGGCAATGAGCAGTTCTTC.

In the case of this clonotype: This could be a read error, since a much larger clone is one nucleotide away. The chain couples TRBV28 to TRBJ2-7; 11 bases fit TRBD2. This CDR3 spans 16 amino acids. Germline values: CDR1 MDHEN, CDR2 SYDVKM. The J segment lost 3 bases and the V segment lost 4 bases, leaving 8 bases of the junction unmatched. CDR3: CASSSQGTSGRYEQYF. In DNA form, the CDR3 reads TGTGCCAGCAGTTCGCAGGGGACTAGCGGCCGCTACGAGCAGTACTTC.

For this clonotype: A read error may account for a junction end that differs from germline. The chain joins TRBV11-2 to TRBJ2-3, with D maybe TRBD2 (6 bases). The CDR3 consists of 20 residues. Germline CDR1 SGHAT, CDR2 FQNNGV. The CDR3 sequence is CASSPIGTGGTSLRGDTQYF. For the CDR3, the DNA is TGTGCCAGCAGCCCGATCGGAACTGGGGGGACTTCCCTAAGAGGAGATACACAGTATTTT.

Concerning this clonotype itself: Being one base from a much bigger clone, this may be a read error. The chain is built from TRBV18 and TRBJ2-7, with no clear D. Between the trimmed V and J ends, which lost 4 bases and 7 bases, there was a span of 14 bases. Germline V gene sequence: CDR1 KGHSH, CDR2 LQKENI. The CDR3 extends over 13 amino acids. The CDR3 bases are TGTGCCAGCTCACAAGTGCTGTACGGTGAGCAGTACTTC. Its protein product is CASSQVLYGEQYF.

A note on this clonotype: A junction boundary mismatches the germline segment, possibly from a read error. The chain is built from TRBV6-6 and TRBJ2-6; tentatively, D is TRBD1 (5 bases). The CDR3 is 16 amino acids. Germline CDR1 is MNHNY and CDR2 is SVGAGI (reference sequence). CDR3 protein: CASSSQGHPGANVLTF. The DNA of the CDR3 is TGTGCCAGTAGTTCCCAGGGCCATCCTGGGGCCAACGTCCTGACTTTC.

The CDR3: CASKLVVRAFF. The DNA of the CDR3 is TGTGCCAGCAAGTTAGTTGTACGAGCTTTCTTT. The V gene is TRBV7-9, the J gene TRBJ1-1; the D is unclear. Trimming removed 7 bases at V and 10 bases at J, with 13 bases between. The CDR3 is 11 residues long. Per germline, CDR1 SEHNR and CDR2 FQNEAQ (reference sequence).

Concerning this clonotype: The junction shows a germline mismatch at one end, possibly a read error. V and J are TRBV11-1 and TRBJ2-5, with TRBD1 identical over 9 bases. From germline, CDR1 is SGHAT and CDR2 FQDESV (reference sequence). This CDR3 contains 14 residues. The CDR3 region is CASSLGQGAETQYF. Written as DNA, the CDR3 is TGTGCTAGCAGCCTGGGACAGGGCGCAGAGACCCAGTACTTC.

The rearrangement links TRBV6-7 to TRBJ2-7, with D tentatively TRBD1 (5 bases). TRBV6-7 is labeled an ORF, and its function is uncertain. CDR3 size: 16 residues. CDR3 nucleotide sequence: TGTGACATCAGTTCCGCAGCGCCTAGGGGTCCCTACGAGCAGTACTTC. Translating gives CDISSAAPRGPYEQYF.

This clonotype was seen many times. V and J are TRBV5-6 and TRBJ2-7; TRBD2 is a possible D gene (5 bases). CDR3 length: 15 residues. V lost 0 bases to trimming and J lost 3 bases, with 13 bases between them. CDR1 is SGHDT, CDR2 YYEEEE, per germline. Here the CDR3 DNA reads TGTGCCAGCAGCTTGGGGGGAGCGGTCTTCTACGAGCAGTACTTC. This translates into CASSLGGAVFYEQYF. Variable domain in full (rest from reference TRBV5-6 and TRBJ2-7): DAGVTQSPTHLIKTRGQQVTLRCSPKSGHDTVSWYQQALGQGPQFIFQYYEEEERQRGNFPDRFSGHQFPNYSSELNVNALLLGDSALYLCASSLGGAVFYEQYFGPGTRLTVT.

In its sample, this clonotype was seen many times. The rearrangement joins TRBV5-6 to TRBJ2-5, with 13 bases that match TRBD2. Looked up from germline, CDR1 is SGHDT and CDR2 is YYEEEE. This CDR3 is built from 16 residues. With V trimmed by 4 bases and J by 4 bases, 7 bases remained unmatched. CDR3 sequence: CASSLTSGRLAETQYF. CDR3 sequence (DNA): TGTGCCAGCAGCCTGACTAGCGGGAGGTTGGCAGAGACCCAGTACTTC. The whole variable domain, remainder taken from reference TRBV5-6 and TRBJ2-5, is DAGVTQSPTHLIKTRGQQVTLRCSPKSGHDTVSWYQQALGQGPQFIFQYYEEEERQRGNFPDRFSGHQFPNYSSELNVNALLLGDSALYLCASSLTSGRLAETQYFGPGTRLLVL.

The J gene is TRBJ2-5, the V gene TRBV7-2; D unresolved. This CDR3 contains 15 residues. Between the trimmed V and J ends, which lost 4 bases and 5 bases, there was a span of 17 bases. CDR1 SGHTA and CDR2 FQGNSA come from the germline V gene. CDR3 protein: CASSSRVGPVETQYF. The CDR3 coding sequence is TGTGCCAGCAGCTCCCGAGTAGGGCCGGTGGAGACCCAGTACTTC.

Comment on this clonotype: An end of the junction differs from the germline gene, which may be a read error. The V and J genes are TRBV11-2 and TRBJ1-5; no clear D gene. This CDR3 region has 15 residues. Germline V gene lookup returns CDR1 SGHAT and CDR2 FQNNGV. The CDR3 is CASSFDGLSIQSQHF. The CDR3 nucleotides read TGTGCCAGCAGCTTTGATGGATTGAGCATTCAGTCCCAACATTTT.